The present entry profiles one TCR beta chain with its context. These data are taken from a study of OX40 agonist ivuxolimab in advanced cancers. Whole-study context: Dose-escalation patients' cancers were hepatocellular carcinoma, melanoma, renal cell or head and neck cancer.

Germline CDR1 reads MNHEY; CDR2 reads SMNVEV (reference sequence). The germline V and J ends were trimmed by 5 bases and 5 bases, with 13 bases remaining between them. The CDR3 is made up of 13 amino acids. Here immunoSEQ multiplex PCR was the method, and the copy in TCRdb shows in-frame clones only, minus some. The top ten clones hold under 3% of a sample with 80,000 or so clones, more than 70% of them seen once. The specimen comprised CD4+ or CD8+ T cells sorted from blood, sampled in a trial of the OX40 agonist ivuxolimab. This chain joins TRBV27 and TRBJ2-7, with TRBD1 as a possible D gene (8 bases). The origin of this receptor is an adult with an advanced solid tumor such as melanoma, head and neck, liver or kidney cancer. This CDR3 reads CASSGQGGHEQYF. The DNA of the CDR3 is TGTGCCAGCAGTGGACAGGGAGGGCACGAGCAGTACTTC.